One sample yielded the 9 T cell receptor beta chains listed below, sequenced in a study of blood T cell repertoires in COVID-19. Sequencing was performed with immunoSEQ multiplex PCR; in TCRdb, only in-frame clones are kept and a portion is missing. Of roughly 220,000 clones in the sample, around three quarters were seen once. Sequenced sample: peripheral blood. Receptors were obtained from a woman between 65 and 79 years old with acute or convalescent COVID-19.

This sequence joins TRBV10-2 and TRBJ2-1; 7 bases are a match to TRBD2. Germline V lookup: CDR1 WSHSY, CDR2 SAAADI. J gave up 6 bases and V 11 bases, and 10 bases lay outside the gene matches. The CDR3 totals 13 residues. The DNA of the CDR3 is TGCGCCGCAAGTTTCTCGGGAGGCAATGAGCAGTTCTTC. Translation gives CAASFSGGNEQFF.

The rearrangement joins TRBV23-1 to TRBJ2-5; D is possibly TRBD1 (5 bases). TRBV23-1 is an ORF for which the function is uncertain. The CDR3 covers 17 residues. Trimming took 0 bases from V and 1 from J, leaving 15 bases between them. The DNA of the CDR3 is TGCGCCAGCAGTCAATCGCCGGGTGGGGCTTTCCAAGAGACCCAGTACTTC. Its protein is CASSQSPGGAFQETQYF.

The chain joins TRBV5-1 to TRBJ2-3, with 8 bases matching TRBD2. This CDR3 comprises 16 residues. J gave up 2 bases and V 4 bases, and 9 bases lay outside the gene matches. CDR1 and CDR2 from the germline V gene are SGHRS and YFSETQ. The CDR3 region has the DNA TGCGCCAGCAGCAAAGTAGCGGGACCCGCCACAGATACGCAGTATTTT. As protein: CASSKVAGPATDTQYF.

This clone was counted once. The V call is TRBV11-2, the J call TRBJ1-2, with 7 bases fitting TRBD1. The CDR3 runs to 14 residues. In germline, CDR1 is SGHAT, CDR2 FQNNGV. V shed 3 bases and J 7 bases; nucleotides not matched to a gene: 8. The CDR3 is CASSLGTGQRGYTF. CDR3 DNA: TGTGCCAGCAGCTTGGGGACGGGACAGCGTGGCTACACCTTC.

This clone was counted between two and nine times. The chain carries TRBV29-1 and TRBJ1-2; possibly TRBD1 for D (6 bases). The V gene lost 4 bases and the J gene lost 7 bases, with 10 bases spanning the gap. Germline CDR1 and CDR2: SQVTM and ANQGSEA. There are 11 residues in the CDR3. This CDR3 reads CSVGQERGYTF. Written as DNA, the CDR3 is TGCAGCGTTGGACAGGAACGTGGCTACACCTTC.

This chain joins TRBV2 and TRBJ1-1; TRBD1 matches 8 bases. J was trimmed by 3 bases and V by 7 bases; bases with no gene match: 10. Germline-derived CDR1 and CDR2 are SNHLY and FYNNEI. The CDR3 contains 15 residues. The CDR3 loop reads CASNRDRGIDTEAFF. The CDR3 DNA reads TGTGCCAGCAATCGAGACAGGGGAATCGACACTGAAGCTTTCTTT. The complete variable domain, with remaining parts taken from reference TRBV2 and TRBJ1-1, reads EPEVTQTPSHQVTQMGQEVILRCVPISNHLYFYWYRQILGQKVEFLVSFYNNEISEKSEIFDDQFSVERPDGSNFTLKIRSTKLEDSAMYFCASNRDRGIDTEAFFGQGTRLTVV.

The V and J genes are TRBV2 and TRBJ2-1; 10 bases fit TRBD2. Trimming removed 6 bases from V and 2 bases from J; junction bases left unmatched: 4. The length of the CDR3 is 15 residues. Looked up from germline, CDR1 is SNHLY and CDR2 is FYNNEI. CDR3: CASRVGLAAYNEQFF. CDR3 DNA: TGTGCCAGCAGAGTTGGACTAGCGGCCTACAATGAGCAGTTCTTC.

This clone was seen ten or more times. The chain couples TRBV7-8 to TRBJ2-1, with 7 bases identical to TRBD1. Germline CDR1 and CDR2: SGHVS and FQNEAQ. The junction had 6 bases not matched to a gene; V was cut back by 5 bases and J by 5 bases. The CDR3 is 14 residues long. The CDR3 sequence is CASSTDRVNNEQFF. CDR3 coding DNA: TGTGCCAGCAGCACCGACAGGGTAAACAATGAGCAGTTCTTC.

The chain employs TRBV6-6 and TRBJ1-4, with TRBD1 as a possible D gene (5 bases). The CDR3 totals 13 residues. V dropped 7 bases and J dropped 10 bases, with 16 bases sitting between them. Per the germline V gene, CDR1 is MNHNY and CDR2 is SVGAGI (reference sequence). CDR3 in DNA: TGTGCCAGCATCCGACCAGACAGTGGAAAACTGTTTTTT. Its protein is CASIRPDSGKLFF.